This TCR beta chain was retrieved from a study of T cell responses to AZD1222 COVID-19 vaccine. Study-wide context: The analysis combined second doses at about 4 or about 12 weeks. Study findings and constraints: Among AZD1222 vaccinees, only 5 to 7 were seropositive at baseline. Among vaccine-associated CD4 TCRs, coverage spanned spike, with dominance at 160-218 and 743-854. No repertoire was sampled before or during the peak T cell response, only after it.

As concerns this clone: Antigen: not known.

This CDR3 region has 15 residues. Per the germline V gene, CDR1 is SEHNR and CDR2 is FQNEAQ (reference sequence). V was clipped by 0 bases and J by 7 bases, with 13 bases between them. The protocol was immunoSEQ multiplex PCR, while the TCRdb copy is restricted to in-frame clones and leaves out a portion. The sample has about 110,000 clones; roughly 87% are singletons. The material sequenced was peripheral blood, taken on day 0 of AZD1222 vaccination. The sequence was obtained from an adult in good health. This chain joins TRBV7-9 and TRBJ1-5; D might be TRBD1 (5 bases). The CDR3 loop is CASSLADQGSQPQHF. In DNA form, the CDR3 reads TGTGCCAGCAGCTTAGCAGATCAGGGCAGCCAGCCCCAGCATTTT.